This section outlines one T cell receptor (beta chain) sequence together with its context. Per the germline V gene, CDR1 is SEHNR and CDR2 is FQNEAQ (reference sequence). V lost 5 bases, J lost 6 bases, and 16 bases lay in between. CDR3 size: 14 residues. The data derive from a study of cytomegalovirus exposure and HLA in healthy donors. PCR amplification relied on 60 Vbeta primers (plus 13 Jbeta primers). Generated by immunoSEQ multiplex PCR, the TCRdb table keeps only in-frame clones and is missing some. The sample yields 90,000 to 100,000 clones, around 77% seen once. The chain carries TRBV7-9 and TRBJ1-1, with D perhaps TRBD1 (5 bases). The sequenced sample was PBMCs. The receptor was isolated from a female donor in good health and CMV-seronegative. The CDR3 region is CASSPLQGSAEAFF. Written as DNA, the CDR3 is TGTGCCAGCAGCCCGCTCCAGGGATCCGCTGAAGCTTTCTTT.